The T cell receptor (beta chain) described here comes from a study of T cells expressing NK-cell markers (TCRdb year 2020). About the full investigation: Three sorted T-cell subsets (CD3+CD56+NKG2C+, CD3+CD56+NKG2C- and CD3+CD56-NKG2C+) from fewer than 10 donors had their TCR beta-chain repertoires profiled. Randomly selected healthy volunteers, three men and five women, were used as the eight sequenced donors. Sequencing of the libraries produced 2 x 150 bp reads on Illumina HiSeq 2000/2500, MiSeq or NextSeq. Among the eight sequenced donors, only one was HCMV-seronegative, while the other seven were HCMV-seropositive.

Reading the germline V gene gives CDR1 SQVTM and CDR2 ANQGSEA. The CDR3 runs 12 amino acids, cysteine and phenylalanine included. Nucleotide data are not available. Study-level results and caveats: Those dominant clonotypes were again the most abundant among CD3+CD56-NKG2C+ cells in several donors, at about 25-60.1%. Whether the expanded NKG2C-expressing T cell clones were specific for HCMV antigens was left unclear. In six donors, the dominant CD3+CD56+NKG2C+ clonotypes were among the top 10 CD8+ clonotypes and accounted for roughly 1.0-8% of CD8+ T cells.

HCMV serostatus was determined by detecting HCMV-specific IgG in serum with a commercial ELISA kit. Peripheral blood mononuclear cells were isolated from blood by Ficoll density gradient centrifugation. As concerns this clonotype: Its antigen specificity is not known.

TCRdb names Illumina HiSeq 2000 as the instrument used. TCR beta cDNA libraries were made by 5'RACE template switching that added a universal primer site and unique molecular identifiers. Priming for cDNA synthesis came from the TCR beta constant segment, and two successive PCR amplification steps followed. The authors' analysis ran thus. MIGEC was used to demultiplex reads and group reads by UMI, and MiTCR was used to assemble and quantify clonotypes. Only TCR cDNA sequences supported by at least two reads were kept to exclude erroneous sequences. The tcR package was used for downstream repertoire analysis, and clonotypes were matched between fractions using CDR3 nucleotide sequence together with V segment. VDJmatch was used to annotate antigen specificity against VDJdb, with one amino acid substitution allowed in CDR3. The reads, reprocessed by TCRdb, yield one row per CDR3 protein sequence and no DNA. The authors' filters were not applied to this entry. The sample's records list about 260,000 distinct CDR3 sequences. The biggest ten clones account for approximately 0.39% of the sample.

Rearrangement joined TRBV29-1 to TRBJ2-4; the TCRdb call, TRBD1, lacks DNA for checking. The origin of this receptor is a young man in good health. Donor details come from another sample of the same person, matched by shared clones. The sample was blood T cells: a sorted CD56 or NKG2C T cell subset, CD4+ or CD8+ T cells, or bulk PBMC T cells (not recorded which). For the CDR3, the sequence is CSVVGQRNIQYF.